This T cell receptor beta chain stems from a study of cytomegalovirus exposure and HLA in healthy donors. The PCR contained 60 Vbeta and 13 Jbeta primers. Sequencing used immunoSEQ multiplex PCR; TCRdb keeps in-frame clones, though not all of them. Here the sample spans roughly 90,000 clones, roughly four fifths being singletons. The CDR3 runs 15 residues. Losses at the gene ends were 3 bases for V and 4 bases for J; bases not matched to a gene: 8. CDR1 is MDHEN and CDR2 is SYDVKM in the germline V gene. This TCR came from a woman between 35 and 50 years old in good health and CMV-seropositive. The sample was PBMCs. The rearrangement links TRBV28 to TRBJ2-5, with TRBD1 identical over 7 bases. The CDR3 region has the DNA TGTGCCAGCAGTTTTGGGACAGCCGTCGGAGAGACCCAGTACTTC. As protein: CASSFGTAVGETQYF. Looking up the rest from reference TRBV28 and TRBJ2-5 gives the full variable domain: DVKVTQSSRYLVKRTGEKVFLECVQDMDHENMFWYRQDPGLGLRLIYFSYDVKMKEKGDIPEGYSVSREKKERFSLILESASTNQTSMYLCASSFGTAVGETQYFGPGTRLLVL.